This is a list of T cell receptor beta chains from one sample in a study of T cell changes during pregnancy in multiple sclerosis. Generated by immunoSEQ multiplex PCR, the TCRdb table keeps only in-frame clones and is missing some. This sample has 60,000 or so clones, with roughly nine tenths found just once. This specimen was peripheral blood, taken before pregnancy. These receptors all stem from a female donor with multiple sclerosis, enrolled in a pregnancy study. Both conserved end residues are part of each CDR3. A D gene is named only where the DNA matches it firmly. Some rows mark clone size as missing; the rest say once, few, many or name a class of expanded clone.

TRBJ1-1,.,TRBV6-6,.,TGTGCCAGCAGTCCGAGTCCGGGGATGGGCACTGAAGCTTTCTTT,CASSPSPGMGTEAFF
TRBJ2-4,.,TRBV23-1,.,TGCGCCAGCTCTCACCCGGGACACGCGAAAGGAGCCAAAAACATTCAGTACTTC,CASSHPGHAKGAKNIQYF
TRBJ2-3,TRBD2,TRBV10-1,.,TGCGCCAGCAGTGATGGTCGCGGACTAGCGGGGGCCGGTCGGAGCACAGATACGCAGTATTTT,CASSDGRGLAGAGRSTDTQYF
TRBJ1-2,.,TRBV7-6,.,TGTGCCAGCAGCTTATGGGGCGAAGGATACACCTTC,CASSLWGEGYTF
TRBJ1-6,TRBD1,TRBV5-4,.,TGTGCCAGCAGGGCCGGGACAGAGCCTTATAATTCACCCCTCCACTTT,CASRAGTEPYNSPLHF
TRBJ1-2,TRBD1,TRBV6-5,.,TGTGCCAGCACCGCTAGGACAGGGCTCTATGGCTACACCTTC,CASTARTGLYGYTF
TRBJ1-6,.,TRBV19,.,TGTGCCAGTAAGTTCAGGGGTAGTTCACCCCTCCACTTT,CASKFRGSSPLHF
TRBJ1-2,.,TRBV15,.,TGTGCTACCAGCGCGAAAGTGTTCGGGGGCTACACCTTC,CATSAKVFGGYTF
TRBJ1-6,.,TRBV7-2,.,TGTGCCAGCAGCACACTAGGGAGCTCCTATAATTCACCCCTCCACTTT,CASSTLGSSYNSPLHF
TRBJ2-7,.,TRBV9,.,TGTGCCAGCAGCGTCGAGGCCAGCTACGAGCAGTACTTC,CASSVEASYEQYF
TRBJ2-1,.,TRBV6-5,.,TGTGCTACTCAGGGCCACAGCTCCTACAATGAGCAGTTCTTC,CATQGHSSYNEQFF
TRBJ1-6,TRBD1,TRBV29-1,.,TGCAGCGTGGCCTGGGGACAGGGGAATTCACCCCTCCACTTT,CSVAWGQGNSPLHF
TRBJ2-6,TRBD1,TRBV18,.,TGTGCCAGCTCACCGACAGGGGGCGATGGGGCCAACGTCCTGACTTTC,CASSPTGGDGANVLTF
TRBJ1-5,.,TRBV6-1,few,TGTGCCAGCAGTGATCCGGGGGGCATTAGCAATCAGCCCCAGCATTTT,CASSDPGGISNQPQHF
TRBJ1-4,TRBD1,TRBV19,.,TGTGCCAGTAGTAAAGGGACAGGGGTCACTAATGAAAAACTGTTTTTT,CASSKGTGVTNEKLFF
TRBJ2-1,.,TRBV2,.,TGTGCCAGCAGTGCAAGCGAGGCGCGGGAGCAGTTCTTC,CASSASEAREQFF
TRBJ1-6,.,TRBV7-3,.,TGTGCCAGCAGCTTAAGGGCTGATAATTCACCCCTCCACTTT,CASSLRADNSPLHF
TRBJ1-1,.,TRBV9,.,TGTGCCAGCAGCGTCGTCTCGAACACTGAAGCTTTCTTT,CASSVVSNTEAFF
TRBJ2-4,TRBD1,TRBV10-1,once,TGCGCCAGCAGTGAGGCGGGACAGGGGGCGAAGGCCAAAAACATTCAGTACTTC,CASSEAGQGAKAKNIQYF
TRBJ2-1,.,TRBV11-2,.,TGTGCCAGCAGCTTCCTCAGCTCCTACAATGAGCAGTTCTTC,CASSFLSSYNEQFF
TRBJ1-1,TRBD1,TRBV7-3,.,TGTGCCAGCAGCAGACAGGGAAACACTGAAGCTTTCTTT,CASSRQGNTEAFF
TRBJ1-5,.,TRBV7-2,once,TGTGCCAGCAGCTTAGGGCGGAATCAGCCCCAGCATTTT,CASSLGRNQPQHF
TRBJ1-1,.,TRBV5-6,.,TGTGCCAGCAGCTTCCTCCATACAGGGAAACACACTGAAGCTTTCTTT,CASSFLHTGKHTEAFF
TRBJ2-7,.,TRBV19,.,TGTGCCAGTAGTAAGGGGGGGGGACTTTACGAGCAGTACTTC,CASSKGGGLYEQYF
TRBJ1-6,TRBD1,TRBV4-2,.,TGTGCCAGCAGCCTATCCGATGCGTCCCTCGACAGGGGTAATTCACCCCTCCACTTT,CASSLSDASLDRGNSPLHF
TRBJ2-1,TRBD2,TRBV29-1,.,TGCAGCACAACTCGGGGGGGGAATGAGCAGTTCTTC,CSTTRGGNEQFF
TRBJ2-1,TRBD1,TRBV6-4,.,TGTGCCAGCAGCGGGGGACAGGGTAGCGGCGAGCAGTTCTTC,CASSGGQGSGEQFF
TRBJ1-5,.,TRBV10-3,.,TGTGCCATCAGTTCAGGTAGCAATCAGCCCCAGCATTTT,CAISSGSNQPQHF